This TCR beta chain was obtained from a study of blood T cells in healthy people across ages. CDR1 and CDR2 (germline): SGHRS, YFSETQ. The CDR3 loop spans 13 amino acids. Trimming cost V 4 bases and J 7 bases, with 11 bases left between them. A second PCR, run for roughly 7 to 12 cycles, used a sample-barcoded 5' primer plus a J-beta primer mix. Each CDR3 protein gets one entry after TCRdb re-called the 5' RACE reads with MiXCR. This table has 800,000 to 950,000 distinct CDR3 sequences, under 40% appearing once. The sample was blood. This clonotype was sampled from a man aged 18 to 29 in good health. The chain links TRBV5-1 to TRBJ2-2; D is perhaps TRBD1 (7 bases). The CDR3 loop is CASSGRTGGELFF. As DNA, the CDR3 is TGCGCCAGCAGCGGGAGGACAGGCGGGGAGCTGTTTTTT.